This T cell receptor beta chain was captured in a study of blood T cell repertoires in COVID-19. About the research overall: From the United States, Italy and Spain came samples of acute and convalescent COVID-19.

Participant ages covered about 18 to 95 years across 25 or so US areas. Participant reports of clinical history set cohort assignment. The germline V gene encodes CDR1 MNHNS and CDR2 SASEGT. Unmatched junction bases numbered 3, after V lost 3 bases and J lost 2 bases. This CDR3 region has 15 residues. In the original analysis: Scientists estimated how many nucleated cells there were by amplifying reference gene primers. Assay: immunoSEQ multiplex PCR; the TCRdb copy retains only in-frame clones and omits some. V, J and clone size reflect that table, while D and trimming were determined from the DNA. Counted here are under 250,000 clones, around 80% occurring once; the ten biggest clones make up 4.3%.

Sequences were obtained from PBMCs or T cells enriched from blood (not recorded which). V and J are TRBV6-1 and TRBJ1-5; 8 positions agree with TRBD1. The clonotype was recovered from a man in his thirties or forties with acute COVID-19. CDR3 protein: CASSDQGAGNQPQHF. As DNA, the CDR3 is TGTGCCAGCAGTGACCAGGGGGCGGGCAATCAGCCCCAGCATTTT.